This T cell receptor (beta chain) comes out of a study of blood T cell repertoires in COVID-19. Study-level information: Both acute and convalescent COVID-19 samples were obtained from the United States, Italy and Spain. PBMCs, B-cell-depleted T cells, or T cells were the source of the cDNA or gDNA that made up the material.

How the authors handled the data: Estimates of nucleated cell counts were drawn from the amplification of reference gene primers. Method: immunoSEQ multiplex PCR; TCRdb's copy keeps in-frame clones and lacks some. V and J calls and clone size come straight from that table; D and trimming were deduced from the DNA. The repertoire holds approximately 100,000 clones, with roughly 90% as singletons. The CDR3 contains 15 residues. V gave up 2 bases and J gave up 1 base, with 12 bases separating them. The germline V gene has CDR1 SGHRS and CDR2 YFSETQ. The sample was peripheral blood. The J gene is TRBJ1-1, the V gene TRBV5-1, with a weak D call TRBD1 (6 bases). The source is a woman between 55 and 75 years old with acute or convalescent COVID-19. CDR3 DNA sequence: TGCGCCAGCAGCTTTGGGGGGGCTCGGAACACTGAAGCTTTCTTT. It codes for CASSFGGARNTEAFF. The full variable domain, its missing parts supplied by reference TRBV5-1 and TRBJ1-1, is KAGVTQTPRYLIKTRGQQVTLSCSPISGHRSVSWYQQTPGQGLQFLFEYFSETQRNKGNFPGRFSGRQFSNSRSEMNVSTLELGDSALYLCASSFGGARNTEAFFGQGTRLTVV.